This T cell receptor (beta chain) stems from a study of cytotoxic CD8 clonotypes in ibrutinib-treated CLL. The protocol was immunoSEQ multiplex PCR, while the TCRdb copy is restricted to in-frame clones and leaves out a portion. The sample yields fewer than 45,000 clones, under 80% seen once. V was cut by 4 bases and J by 2 bases, with 14 bases left in between. The germline V gene has CDR1 GTSNPN and CDR2 SVGIG (reference sequence). This CDR3 is built from 15 residues. This specimen was PBMCs, taken at disease progression, from a patient treated with ibrutinib. The rearrangement joins TRBV30 to TRBJ2-2; D might be TRBD2 (6 bases). The sequence was obtained from a human donor with chronic lymphocytic leukemia. The CDR3 DNA is TGTGCCTGGACAACCGGGACTTCAAACACCGGGGAGCTGTTTTTT. It encodes CAWTTGTSNTGELFF.